The present TCR beta chain was sequenced within a study of blood T cell repertoires in COVID-19. Assay: immunoSEQ multiplex PCR; the TCRdb copy retains only in-frame clones and omits some. The repertoire holds 110,000 or so clones, roughly 87% seen once, with 7% to 9% in the top ten. The germline CDR1 and CDR2 sequences are MGHRA and YSYEKL. This CDR3 comprises 16 residues. The V gene end was trimmed by 3 bases and the J gene end by 5 bases; junction bases not matched to a gene: 10. This receptor was identified in a human donor in a cohort sampled during active COVID-19. Sequenced material: peripheral blood. V and J are TRBV4-1 and TRBJ2-7; 10 nucleotides align to TRBD2. CDR3 sequence: CASSQAQREGLHEQYF. DNA for the CDR3: TGCGCCAGCAGCCAGGCACAGCGGGAGGGCCTCCACGAGCAGTACTTC.